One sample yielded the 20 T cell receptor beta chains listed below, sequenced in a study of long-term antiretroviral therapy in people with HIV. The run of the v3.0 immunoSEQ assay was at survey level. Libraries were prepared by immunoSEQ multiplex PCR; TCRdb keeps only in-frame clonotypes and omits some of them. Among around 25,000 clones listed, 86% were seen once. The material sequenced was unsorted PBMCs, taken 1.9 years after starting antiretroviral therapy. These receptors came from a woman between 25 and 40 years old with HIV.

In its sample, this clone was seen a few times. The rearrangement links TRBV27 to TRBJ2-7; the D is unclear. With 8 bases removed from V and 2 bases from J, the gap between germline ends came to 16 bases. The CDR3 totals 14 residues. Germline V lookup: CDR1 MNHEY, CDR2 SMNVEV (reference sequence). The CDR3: CASQTTTKPYEQYV. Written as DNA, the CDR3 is TGTGCCAGCCAAACCACCACTAAGCCCTACGAGCAGTACGTC.

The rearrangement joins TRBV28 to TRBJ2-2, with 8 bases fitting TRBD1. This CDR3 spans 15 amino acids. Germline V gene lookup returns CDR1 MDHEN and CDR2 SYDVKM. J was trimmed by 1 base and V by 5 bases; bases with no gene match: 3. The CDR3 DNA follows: TGTGCCAGCAGTGCCGGGACAGGGAACACCGGGGAGCTGTTTTTT. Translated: CASSAGTGNTGELFF.

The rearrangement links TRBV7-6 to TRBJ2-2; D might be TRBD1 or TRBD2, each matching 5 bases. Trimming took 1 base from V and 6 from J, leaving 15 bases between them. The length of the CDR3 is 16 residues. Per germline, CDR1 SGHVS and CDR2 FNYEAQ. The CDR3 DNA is TGTGCCAGCAGCTTAGAGGGACCCGGATTGGCCGGGGAGCTGTTTTTT. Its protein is CASSLEGPGLAGELFF.

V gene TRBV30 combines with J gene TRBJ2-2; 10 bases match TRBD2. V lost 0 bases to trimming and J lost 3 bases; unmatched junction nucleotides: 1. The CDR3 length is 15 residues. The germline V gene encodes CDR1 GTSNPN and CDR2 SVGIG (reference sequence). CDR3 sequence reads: CAWSVGTSDTGELFF. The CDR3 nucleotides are TGTGCCTGGAGTGTAGGGACTAGCGACACCGGGGAGCTGTTTTTT.

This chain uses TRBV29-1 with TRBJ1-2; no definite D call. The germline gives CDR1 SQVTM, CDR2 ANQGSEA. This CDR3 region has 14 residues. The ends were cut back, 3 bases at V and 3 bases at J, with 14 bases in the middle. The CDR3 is CSVESPGQYYGYTF. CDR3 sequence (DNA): TGCAGCGTTGAGTCGCCCGGCCAGTACTATGGCTACACCTTC.

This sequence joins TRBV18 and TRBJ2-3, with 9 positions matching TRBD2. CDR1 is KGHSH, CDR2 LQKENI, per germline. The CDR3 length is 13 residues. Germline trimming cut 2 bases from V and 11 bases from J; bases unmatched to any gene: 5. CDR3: CASSPSSSGMQYF. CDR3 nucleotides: TGTGCCAGCTCACCATCTTCTAGCGGGATGCAGTATTTT.

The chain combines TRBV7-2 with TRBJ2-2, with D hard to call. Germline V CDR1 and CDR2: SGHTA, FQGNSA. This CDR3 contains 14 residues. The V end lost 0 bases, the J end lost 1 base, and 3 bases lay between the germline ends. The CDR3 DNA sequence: TGTGCCAGCAGCTTAGCGCGGAACACCGGGGAGCTGTTTTTT. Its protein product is CASSLARNTGELFF.

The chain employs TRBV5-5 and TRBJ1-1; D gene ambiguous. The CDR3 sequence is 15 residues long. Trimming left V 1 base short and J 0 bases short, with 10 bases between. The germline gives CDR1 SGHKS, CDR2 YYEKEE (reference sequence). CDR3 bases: TGTGCCAGCAGCTTGTTCCGGAACATGAACACTGAAGCTTTCTTT. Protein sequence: CASSLFRNMNTEAFF.

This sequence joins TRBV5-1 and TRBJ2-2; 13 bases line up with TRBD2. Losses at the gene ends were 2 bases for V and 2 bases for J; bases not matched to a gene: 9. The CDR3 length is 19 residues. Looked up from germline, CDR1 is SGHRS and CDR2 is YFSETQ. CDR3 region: CASSFRQTSGGANTGELFF. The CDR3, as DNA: TGCGCCAGCAGCTTTAGGCAAACTAGCGGGGGGGCCAACACCGGGGAGCTGTTTTTT. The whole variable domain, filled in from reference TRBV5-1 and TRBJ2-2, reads KAGVTQTPRYLIKTRGQQVTLSCSPISGHRSVSWYQQTPGQGLQFLFEYFSETQRNKGNFPGRFSGRQFSNSRSEMNVSTLELGDSALYLCASSFRQTSGGANTGELFFGEGSRLTVL.

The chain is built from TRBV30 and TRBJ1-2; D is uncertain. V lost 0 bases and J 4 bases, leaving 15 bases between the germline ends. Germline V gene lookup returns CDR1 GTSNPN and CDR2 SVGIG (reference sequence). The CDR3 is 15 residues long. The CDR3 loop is CAWSVSLGSSYGYTF. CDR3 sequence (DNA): TGTGCCTGGAGTGTATCCTTGGGGTCCAGCTATGGCTACACCTTC.

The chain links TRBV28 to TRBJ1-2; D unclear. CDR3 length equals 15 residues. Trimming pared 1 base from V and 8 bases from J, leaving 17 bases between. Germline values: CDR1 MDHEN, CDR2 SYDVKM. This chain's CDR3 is CASSLYPGPGGGYTF. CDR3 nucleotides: TGTGCCAGCAGTTTATACCCCGGGCCTGGCGGAGGCTACACCTTC.

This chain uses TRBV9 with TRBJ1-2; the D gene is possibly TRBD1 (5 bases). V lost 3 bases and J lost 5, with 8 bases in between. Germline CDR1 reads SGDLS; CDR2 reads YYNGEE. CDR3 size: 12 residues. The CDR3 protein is CASSGGIYGYTF. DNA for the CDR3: TGTGCCAGCAGCGGGGGGATATATGGCTACACCTTC.

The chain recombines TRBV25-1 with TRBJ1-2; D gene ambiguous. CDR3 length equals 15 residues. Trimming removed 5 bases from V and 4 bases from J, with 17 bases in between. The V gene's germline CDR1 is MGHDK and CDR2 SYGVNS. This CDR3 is CASSHLGIGFYGYTF. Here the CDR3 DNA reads TGTGCCAGCAGTCACTTGGGCATCGGATTCTATGGCTACACCTTC.

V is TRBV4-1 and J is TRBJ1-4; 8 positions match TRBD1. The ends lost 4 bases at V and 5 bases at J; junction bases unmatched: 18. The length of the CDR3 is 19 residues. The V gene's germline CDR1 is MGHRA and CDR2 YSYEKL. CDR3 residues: CASSPILDRGSPINEKLFF. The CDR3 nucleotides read TGCGCCAGCAGCCCGATTCTTGACAGGGGTTCCCCCATCAATGAAAAACTGTTTTTT.

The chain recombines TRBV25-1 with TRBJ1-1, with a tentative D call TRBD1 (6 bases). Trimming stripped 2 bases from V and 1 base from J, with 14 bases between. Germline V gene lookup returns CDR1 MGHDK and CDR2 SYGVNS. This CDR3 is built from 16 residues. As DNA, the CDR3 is TGTGCCAGCAGTGAAGGCGTAGGGGGGACGAACACTGAAGCTTTCTTT. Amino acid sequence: CASSEGVGGTNTEAFF.

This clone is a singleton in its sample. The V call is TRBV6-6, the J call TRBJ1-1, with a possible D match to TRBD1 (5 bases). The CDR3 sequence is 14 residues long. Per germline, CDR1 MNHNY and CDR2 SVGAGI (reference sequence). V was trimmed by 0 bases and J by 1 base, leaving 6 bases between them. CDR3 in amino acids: CASSYSGTNTEAFF. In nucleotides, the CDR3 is TGTGCCAGCAGTTACTCTGGGACGAACACTGAAGCTTTCTTT.

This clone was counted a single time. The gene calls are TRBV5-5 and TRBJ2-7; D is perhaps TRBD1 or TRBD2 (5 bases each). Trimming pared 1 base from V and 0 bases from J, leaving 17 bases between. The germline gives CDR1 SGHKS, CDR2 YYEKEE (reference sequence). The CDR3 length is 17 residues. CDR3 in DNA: TGTGCCAGCAGCTTGACCCTACCGGGACGGAGCTCCTACGAGCAGTACGTC. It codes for CASSLTLPGRSSYEQYV.

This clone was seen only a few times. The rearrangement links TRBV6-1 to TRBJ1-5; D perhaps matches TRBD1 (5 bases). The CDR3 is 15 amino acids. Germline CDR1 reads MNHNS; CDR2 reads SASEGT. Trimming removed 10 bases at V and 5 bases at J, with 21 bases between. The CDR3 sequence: CATNPSQGPHQPQHF. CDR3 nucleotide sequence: TGTGCCACCAACCCCTCTCAGGGACCCCATCAGCCCCAGCATTTT.

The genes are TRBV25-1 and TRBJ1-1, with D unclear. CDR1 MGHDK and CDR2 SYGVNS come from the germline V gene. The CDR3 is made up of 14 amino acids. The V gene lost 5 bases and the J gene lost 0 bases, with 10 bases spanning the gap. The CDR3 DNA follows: TGTGCCAGCAGTCGGCAGTCTATGAACACTGAAGCTTTCTTT. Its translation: CASSRQSMNTEAFF.

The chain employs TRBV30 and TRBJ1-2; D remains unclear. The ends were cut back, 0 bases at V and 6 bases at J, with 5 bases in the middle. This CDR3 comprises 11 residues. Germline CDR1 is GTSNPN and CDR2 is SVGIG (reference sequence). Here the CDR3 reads CAWSVRHGYTF. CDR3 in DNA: TGTGCCTGGAGTGTCCGGCATGGCTACACCTTC.